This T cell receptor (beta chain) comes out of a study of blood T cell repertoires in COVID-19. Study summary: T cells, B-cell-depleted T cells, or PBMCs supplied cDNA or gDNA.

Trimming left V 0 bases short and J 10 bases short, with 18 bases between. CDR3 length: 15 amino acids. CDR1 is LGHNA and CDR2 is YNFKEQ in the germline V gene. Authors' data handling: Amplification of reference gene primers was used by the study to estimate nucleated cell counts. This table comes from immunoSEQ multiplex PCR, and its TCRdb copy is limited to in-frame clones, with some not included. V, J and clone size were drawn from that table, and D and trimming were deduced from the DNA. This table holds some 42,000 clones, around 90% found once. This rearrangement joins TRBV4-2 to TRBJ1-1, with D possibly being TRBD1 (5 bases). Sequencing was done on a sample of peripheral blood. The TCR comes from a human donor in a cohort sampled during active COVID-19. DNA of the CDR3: TGTGCCAGCAGCCAAGAGACTGGCAGGGTAGGTCTAGCTTTCTTT. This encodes CASSQETGRVGLAFF.